These T cell receptor beta chains were read from a single sample in a study of blood T cell repertoires in COVID-19. This table comes from immunoSEQ multiplex PCR, and its TCRdb copy is limited to in-frame clones, with some not included. The table lists 110,000 or so clones, approximately 85% of them singletons. Specimen: peripheral blood. These receptors originate from a man aged 45-65 years with acute or convalescent COVID-19. CDR3s include the opening cysteine and the closing phenylalanine or tryptophan. A D gene is named only where the DNA matches it firmly. Clone size is given for some rows only: seen once, a few or many times, or a class if the clone is expanded.

size,J,V,D,DNA,CDR3
.,TRBJ1-2,TRBV6-5,.,TGTGCCACTACAGGCGCTTGGGGCTACACCTTC,CATTGAWGYTF
.,TRBJ1-6,TRBV6-5,TRBD1,TGTGCCAGCATCACGGGACAGATAAATTCACCCCTCCACTTT,CASITGQINSPLHF
few,TRBJ2-7,TRBV12-3/TRBV12-4,.,TGTGCCAGCGGCCGGGGAGTATCCTACGAGCAGTACTTC,CASGRGVSYEQYF
.,TRBJ2-5,TRBV2,TRBD2,TGTGCCAGCAGTGGGTACACTAGCGGCCAAGAGACCCAGTACTTC,CASSGYTSGQETQYF
once,TRBJ2-1,TRBV5-1,TRBD2,TGCGCCAGCAGCTCCCGGACTAGCGGCTTCCAAGAGCAGTTCTTC,CASSSRTSGFQEQFF
.,TRBJ1-2,TRBV6-1,.,TGTGCCAGCAGTGAAATGGCAGGGGTGGACTATGGCTACACCTTC,CASSEMAGVDYGYTF
.,TRBJ1-1,TRBV6-5,TRBD1,TGTGCCAGCAGTTACTCGCGGACAGGGTGGAGTGAAGCTTTCTTT,CASSYSRTGWSEAFF
.,TRBJ1-1,TRBV7-8,TRBD1,TGTGCCAGCAGAACTACCCCCATTGACAGGGGACGGACTGAAGCTTTCTTT,CASRTTPIDRGRTEAFF
.,TRBJ1-5,TRBV19,TRBD1,TGTGCCAGTAGAAATCAGGGGGCAAGAAATCAGCCCCAGCATTTT,CASRNQGARNQPQHF
few,TRBJ2-3,TRBV19,.,TGTGCCACTCGGGATAATACGCAGTATTTT,CATRDNTQYF
.,TRBJ2-2,TRBV5-1,TRBD2,TGCGCCAGCCTAGCGGTAAACACCGGGGAGCTGTTTTTT,CASLAVNTGELFF
.,TRBJ2-1,TRBV15,TRBD2,TGTGCCACCAGCAGAATTATTTTAGCGGGAGGGCGGGGCAATGAGCAGTTCTTC,CATSRIILAGGRGNEQFF
once,TRBJ2-1,TRBV19,TRBD2,TGTGCCAGTAGTTCCATTAGCGGGGGGGTCAGTGAGCAGTTCTTC,CASSSISGGVSEQFF
once,TRBJ2-4,TRBV6-5,.,TGTGCCAGCACCCCGGTACTGGCCAAAAACATTCAGTACTTC,CASTPVLAKNIQYF
.,TRBJ1-1,TRBV11-2,TRBD1,TGTGCCAGCAGCCCCGGACAGGGGTTGAACACTGAAGCTTTCTTT,CASSPGQGLNTEAFF
few,TRBJ1-1,TRBV7-3,.,TGTGCCAGCAGCCCCGAGCCTCTCACTCCCGTGCGGAACACTGAAGCTTTCTTT,CASSPEPLTPVRNTEAFF
once,TRBJ1-5,TRBV25-1,TRBD1,TGTGCCAGCAGTGTGACAGGGGCCTATCAGCCCCAGCATTTT,CASSVTGAYQPQHF
once,TRBJ2-7,TRBV27,.,TGTGCCAGCAGTTTAGGGCAAAATCACTACGAGCAGTACTTC,CASSLGQNHYEQYF
.,TRBJ2-5,TRBV5-1,.,TGCGCCAGCAGTTTCATGGGAGGTGAGAGCGAGACCCAGTACTTC,CASSFMGGESETQYF
.,TRBJ2-7,TRBV7-9,.,TGTGCCAGCAGCCCGACCCGGGATCCCTACGAGCAGTACTTC,CASSPTRDPYEQYF
.,TRBJ1-3,TRBV24-1,.,TGTGCCACCAGTGGGGCAACTGGAAACACCATATATTTT,CATSGATGNTIYF
few,TRBJ2-3,TRBV5-1,TRBD2,TGCGCCAGCAGCTTAGGGACTAGCGGGAGGAGTCCAGATACGCAGTATTTT,CASSLGTSGRSPDTQYF
.,TRBJ1-1,TRBV3-1/TRBV3-2,.,TGTGCCAGCAGCCAAAATCGGGACACTGAAGCTTTCTTT,CASSQNRDTEAFF
.,TRBJ1-4,TRBV7-9,.,TGTGCCAGCAGCCAAGGTGTAGGACAGCAGTATGAAAAACTGTTTTTT,CASSQGVGQQYEKLFF
.,TRBJ1-5,TRBV11-2,TRBD1,TGTGCCAGCAGCAAGACAGGGACGGTCAATCAGCCCCAGCATTTT,CASSKTGTVNQPQHF
once,TRBJ1-5,TRBV6-5,.,TGTGCCAGCAGTCTTTCCCCTAATCAGCCCCAGCATTTT,CASSLSPNQPQHF
.,TRBJ1-2,TRBV2,.,TGTGCCAGCAGTGAAGCGGGATACAGGGTGAATGGCTACACCTTC,CASSEAGYRVNGYTF
.,TRBJ2-2,TRBV6-5,TRBD2,TGTGCCAGCAGCCCGGGGGGGCGCAGCGGGGAGCTGTTTTTT,CASSPGGRSGELFF
once,TRBJ2-7,TRBV2,.,TGTGCCAGCAGAACGGGGTCCCTCTCCTACGAGCAGTACTTC,CASRTGSLSYEQYF
.,TRBJ2-3,TRBV24-1,.,TGTGCCACCAGTGACTTTCGAGGGAGTGCGGATACGCAGTATTTT,CATSDFRGSADTQYF
.,TRBJ2-5,TRBV9,TRBD2,TGTGCCAGCAGCCCGGGACTAGCGGACCAAGAGACCCAGTACTTC,CASSPGLADQETQYF
.,TRBJ1-2,TRBV27,TRBD1,TGTGCCAGCAGTGTGGACAGGGACAGGAATGGCTACACCTTC,CASSVDRDRNGYTF
.,TRBJ1-1,TRBV6-2/TRBV6-3,.,TGTGCCAGCAGTTACTCGTCGACAGACGGGAACACTGAAGCTTTCTTT,CASSYSSTDGNTEAFF
.,TRBJ2-2,TRBV7-3,TRBD2,TGTGCCAGCAGCTTAACTCCCGGGACTAGCGGCCCGAACACCGGGGAGCTGTTTTTT,CASSLTPGTSGPNTGELFF
once,TRBJ2-3,TRBV30,TRBD2,TGTGCCTGGAGAGAAGCGGGGAGTACGCAGTATTTT,CAWREAGSTQYF
.,TRBJ2-7,TRBV2,.,TGTGCCAGCGCGCGGACCTACGAGCAGTACTTC,CASARTYEQYF
.,TRBJ2-2,TRBV24-1,.,TGTGCCACCAGTTTGTCAGGAACTGCGAACACCGGGGAGCTGTTTTTT,CATSLSGTANTGELFF
.,TRBJ2-1,TRBV12-3/TRBV12-4,TRBD2,TGTGCCAGCGAGAAAGGGCTAGCGGGAGAGCAGTTCTTC,CASEKGLAGEQFF
.,TRBJ2-7,TRBV3-1/TRBV3-2,TRBD2,TGTGCCAGCAGCCGCAACTCTGGAAGCGGGGTTACCCCCTACGAGCAGTACTTC,CASSRNSGSGVTPYEQYF
.,TRBJ1-2,TRBV5-4,TRBD1,TGTGCCAGCAGCTTGGACGACAGGGCTGGTCACTATGGCTACACCTTC,CASSLDDRAGHYGYTF
once,TRBJ1-1,TRBV18,.,TGTGCCAGCTCAGAACCGACGAGGGTATGGACTGAAGCTTTCTTT,CASSEPTRVWTEAFF